This T cell receptor (beta chain) was obtained from a study of blood T cell repertoires in COVID-19. About the study: The United States, Italy and Spain supplied acute and convalescent COVID-19 samples.

Authors' analysis steps: Amplification from reference gene primers served as the basis for estimated nucleated cell counts. Method: immunoSEQ multiplex PCR; TCRdb's copy keeps in-frame clones and lacks some. The V and J calls and the clone size are those of that table, but D and trimming were determined from the DNA. Altogether about 85,000 clones are present, roughly 86% being singletons, with the ten largest covering 1% to 1.5%. The CDR3 has 14 residues. Germline V CDR1 and CDR2: WSHSY, SAAADI. V lost 2 bases and J lost 2, with 8 bases in between. This clone showed up just once. Material: peripheral blood. This TCR was sampled from a woman over 75 with acute or convalescent COVID-19. The rearrangement joins TRBV10-2 to TRBJ2-3, with a possible D match to TRBD2 (5 bases). The CDR3 sequence: CASSERTDTDTQYF. CDR3 DNA: TGCGCCAGCAGTGAGCGGACTGACACAGATACGCAGTATTTT.